Listed below are T cell receptor beta chains from one sample, sequenced in a study of T cell changes during pregnancy in multiple sclerosis. The table came from immunoSEQ multiplex PCR; TCRdb's copy has only in-frame clones and leaves some out. Among tens of thousands of clones listed, 92% were seen once. Sample: CD4+ T cells from peripheral blood mononuclear cells, taken in the second trimester of pregnancy. The source of these receptors is a female donor with multiple sclerosis, enrolled in a pregnancy study. The CDR3 runs from the conserved cysteine through the conserved F or W. A D gene is named only where the DNA matches it firmly. The size of a clone is reported for some rows only, either as once, few or many, or as a class for expanded clones.

J	D	V	size	CDR3	DNA
TRBJ1-1	NA	TRBV9	NA	CASSALLGSTEAFF	TGTGCCAGCAGCGCCCTCTTGGGCTCGACTGAAGCTTTCTTT
TRBJ1-4	NA	TRBV30	NA	CAWSQGWNEKLFF	TGTGCCTGGAGTCAGGGGTGGAATGAAAAACTGTTTTTT
TRBJ1-1	NA	TRBV18	once	CASSRGGNTEAFF	TGTGCCAGCTCACGGGGAGGGAACACTGAAGCTTTCTTT
TRBJ1-5	NA	TRBV6-5	NA	CASSLNSNQPQHF	TGTGCCAGCAGTTTAAATAGCAATCAGCCCCAGCATTTT
TRBJ2-1	NA	TRBV5-1	NA	CASSPLIVAVSSYNEQFF	TGCGCCAGCAGCCCCCTAATAGTAGCGGTTAGCTCCTACAATGAGCAGTTCTTC
TRBJ2-5	TRBD2	TRBV27	once	CASSLPTRLAGEETQYF	TGTGCCAGCAGTTTACCGACTCGACTAGCGGGAGAAGAGACCCAGTACTTC
TRBJ1-4	TRBD1	TRBV5-1	few	CASSLAGGQENEKLFF	TGCGCCAGCAGCTTGGCCGGGGGACAGGAGAATGAAAAACTGTTTTTT
TRBJ2-3	NA	TRBV7-2	NA	CASSLSSSTDTQYF	TGTGCCAGCAGCCTAAGTTCTAGCACAGATACGCAGTATTTT
TRBJ2-1	TRBD2	TRBV29-1	NA	CSVEMVTSRYNEQFF	TGCAGCGTTGAAATGGTGACTAGCAGGTACAATGAGCAGTTCTTC
TRBJ2-7	TRBD1	TRBV5-6	once	CASSQLNRGGEQYF	TGTGCCAGCAGCCAGCTGAACAGGGGCGGCGAGCAGTACTTC
TRBJ1-4	NA	TRBV30	NA	CAWTNPQGATNEKLFF	TGTGCCTGGACCAACCCTCAGGGTGCAACTAATGAAAAACTGTTTTTT
TRBJ2-5	NA	TRBV6-1	NA	CASNLQGRETQYF	TGTGCCAGCAATTTACAGGGCCGGGAGACCCAGTACTTC
TRBJ2-1	NA	TRBV19	NA	CASNTGSSYNEQFF	TGTGCCAGTAATACAGGGTCATCCTACAATGAGCAGTTCTTC
TRBJ1-2	NA	TRBV29-1	NA	CSVEGASYGYTF	TGCAGCGTTGAGGGGGCCTCCTATGGCTACACCTTC
TRBJ2-2	NA	TRBV19	NA	CAGREQGGTGELFF	TGTGCCGGAAGGGAGCAGGGGGGCACCGGGGAGCTGTTTTTT
TRBJ1-2	NA	TRBV6-5	NA	CASSYSLLSYGYTF	TGTGCCAGCAGTTACTCCCTGTTGAGCTATGGCTACACCTTC
TRBJ1-1	NA	TRBV6-6	NA	CASRTGTEAFF	TGTGCCAGCAGGACTGGAACTGAAGCTTTCTTT
TRBJ2-1	NA	TRBV4-1	NA	CASSQDRHLGGNNEQFF	TGCGCCAGCAGCCAAGATAGGCATCTGGGGGGAAACAATGAGCAGTTCTTC
TRBJ2-6	TRBD1	TRBV5-1	NA	CASSLEGLDRAGANVLTF	TGCGCCAGCAGCTTGGAGGGATTAGACAGGGCTGGGGCCAACGTCCTGACTTTC
TRBJ2-1	TRBD1	TRBV11-3	NA	CASSQGEYNEQFF	TGTGCCAGCAGTCAGGGGGAGTACAATGAGCAGTTCTTC
TRBJ2-1	NA	TRBV2	NA	CASSDERVYNEQFF	TGTGCCAGCAGTGACGAGCGGGTATACAATGAGCAGTTCTTC
TRBJ1-6	TRBD1	TRBV27	NA	CASTGTAAFSPLHF	TGTGCCAGCACCGGGACAGCGGCCTTTTCGCCCCTCCACTTT
TRBJ2-2	TRBD2	TRBV14	NA	CASSPKLAGGTGELFF	TGTGCCAGCAGCCCAAAACTAGCGGGAGGTACCGGGGAGCTGTTTTTT